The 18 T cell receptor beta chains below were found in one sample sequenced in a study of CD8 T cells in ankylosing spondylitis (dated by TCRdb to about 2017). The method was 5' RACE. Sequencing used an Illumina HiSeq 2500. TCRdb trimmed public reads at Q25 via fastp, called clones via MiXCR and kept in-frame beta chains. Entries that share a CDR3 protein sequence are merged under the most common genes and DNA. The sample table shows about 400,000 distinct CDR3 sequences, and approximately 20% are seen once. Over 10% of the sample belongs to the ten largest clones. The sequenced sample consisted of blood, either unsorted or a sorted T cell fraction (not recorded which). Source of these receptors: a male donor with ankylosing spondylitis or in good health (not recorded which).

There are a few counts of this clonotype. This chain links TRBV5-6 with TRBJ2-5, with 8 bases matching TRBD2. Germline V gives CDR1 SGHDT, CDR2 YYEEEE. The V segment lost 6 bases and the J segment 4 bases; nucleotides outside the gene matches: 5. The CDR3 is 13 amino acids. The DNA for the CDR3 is TGTGCCAGCACCCCGGGGGGGCTAGAGACCCAGTACTTC. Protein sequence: CASTPGGLETQYF.

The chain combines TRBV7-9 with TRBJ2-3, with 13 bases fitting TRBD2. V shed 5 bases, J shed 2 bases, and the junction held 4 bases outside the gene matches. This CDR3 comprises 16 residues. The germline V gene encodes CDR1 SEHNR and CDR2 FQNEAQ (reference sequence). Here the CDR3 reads CASSRGLAGYTDTQYF. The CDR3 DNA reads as TGTGCCAGCAGCCGGGGACTAGCGGGGTACACAGATACGCAGTATTTT.

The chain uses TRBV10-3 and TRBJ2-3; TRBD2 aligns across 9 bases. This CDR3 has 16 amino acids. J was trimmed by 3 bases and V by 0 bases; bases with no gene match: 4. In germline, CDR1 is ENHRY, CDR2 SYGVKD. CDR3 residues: CAISESAGGHTDTQYF. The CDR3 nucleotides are TGTGCCATCAGTGAGTCGGCGGGGGGGCATACAGATACGCAGTATTTT.

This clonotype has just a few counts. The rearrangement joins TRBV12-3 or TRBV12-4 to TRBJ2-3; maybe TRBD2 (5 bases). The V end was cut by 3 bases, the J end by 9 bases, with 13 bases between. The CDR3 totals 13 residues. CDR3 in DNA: TGTGCCAGCAGTTTGGACCCCTCGGGGACGCAGTATTTT. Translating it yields CASSLDPSGTQYF.

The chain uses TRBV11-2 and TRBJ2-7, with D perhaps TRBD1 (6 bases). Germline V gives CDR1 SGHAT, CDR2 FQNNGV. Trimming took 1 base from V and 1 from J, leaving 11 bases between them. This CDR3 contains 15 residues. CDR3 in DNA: TGTGCCAGCAGCTTAGCGGCCGGGACATCCTACGAGCAGTACTTC. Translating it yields CASSLAAGTSYEQYF. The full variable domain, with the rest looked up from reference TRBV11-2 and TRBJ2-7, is EAGVAQSPRYKIIEKRQSVAFWCNPISGHATLYWYQQILGQGPKLLIQFQNNGVVDDSQLPKDRFSAERLKGVDSTLKIQPAKLEDSAVYLCASSLAAGTSYEQYFGPGTRLTVT.

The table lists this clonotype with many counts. The CDR3 nucleotides are TGCGCCAGCAGCGACCCAGGGGGGGTCATGAACACTGAAGCTTTCTTT. It is translated as CASSDPGGVMNTEAFF. V gene TRBV10-2 combines with J gene TRBJ1-1, with 7 nucleotides matching TRBD1. This CDR3 has 16 amino acids. The germline V gene encodes CDR1 WSHSY and CDR2 SAAADI. J lost 0 bases, V lost 6 bases, and 10 bases had no gene match.

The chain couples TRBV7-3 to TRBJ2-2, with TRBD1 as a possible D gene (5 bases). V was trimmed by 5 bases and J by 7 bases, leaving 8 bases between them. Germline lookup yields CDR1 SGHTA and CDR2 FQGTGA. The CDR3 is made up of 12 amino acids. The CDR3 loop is CASSPDSGELFF. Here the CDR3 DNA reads TGTGCCAGCAGCCCTGACAGCGGGGAGCTGTTTTTT.

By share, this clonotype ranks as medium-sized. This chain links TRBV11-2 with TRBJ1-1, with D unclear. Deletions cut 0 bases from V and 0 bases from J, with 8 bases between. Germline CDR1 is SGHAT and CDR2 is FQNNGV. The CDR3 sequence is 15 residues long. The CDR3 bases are TGTGCCAGCAGCTTAGATCAGCCGTTGAACACTGAAGCTTTCTTT. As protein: CASSLDQPLNTEAFF.

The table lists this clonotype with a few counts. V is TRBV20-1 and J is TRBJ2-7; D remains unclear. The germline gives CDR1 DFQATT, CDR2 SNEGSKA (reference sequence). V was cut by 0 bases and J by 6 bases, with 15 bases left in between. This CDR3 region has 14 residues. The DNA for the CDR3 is TGCAGTGCTAGAGACTTCGCTCAGGAAGGCGAGCAGTACTTC. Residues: CSARDFAQEGEQYF.

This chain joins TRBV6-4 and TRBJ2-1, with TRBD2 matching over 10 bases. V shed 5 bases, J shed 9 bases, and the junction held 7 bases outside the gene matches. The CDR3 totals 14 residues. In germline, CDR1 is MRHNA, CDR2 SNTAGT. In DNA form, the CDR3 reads TGTGCCAGCAGTCCAAGCGGGGGGGCATTTGAGCAGTTCTTC. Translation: CASSPSGGAFEQFF.

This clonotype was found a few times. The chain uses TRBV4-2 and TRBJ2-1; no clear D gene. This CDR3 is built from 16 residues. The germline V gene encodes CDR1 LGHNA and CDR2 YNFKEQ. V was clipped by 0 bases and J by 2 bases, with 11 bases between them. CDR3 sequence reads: CASSQDRLGPYNEQFF. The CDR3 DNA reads TGTGCCAGCAGCCAAGATCGATTAGGGCCCTACAATGAGCAGTTCTTC.

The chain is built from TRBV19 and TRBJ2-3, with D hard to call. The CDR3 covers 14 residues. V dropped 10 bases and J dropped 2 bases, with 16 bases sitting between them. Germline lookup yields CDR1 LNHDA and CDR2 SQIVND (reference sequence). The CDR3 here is CATRSGRYTDTQYF. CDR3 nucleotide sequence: TGTGCCACTAGGTCGGGTCGGTACACAGATACGCAGTATTTT.

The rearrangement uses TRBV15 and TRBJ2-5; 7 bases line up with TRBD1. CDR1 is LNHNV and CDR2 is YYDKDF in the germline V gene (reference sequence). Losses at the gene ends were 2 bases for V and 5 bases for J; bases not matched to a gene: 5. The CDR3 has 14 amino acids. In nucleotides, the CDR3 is TGTGCCACCAGCAGAACAGGGGCTTATGAGACCCAGTACTTC. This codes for CATSRTGAYETQYF.

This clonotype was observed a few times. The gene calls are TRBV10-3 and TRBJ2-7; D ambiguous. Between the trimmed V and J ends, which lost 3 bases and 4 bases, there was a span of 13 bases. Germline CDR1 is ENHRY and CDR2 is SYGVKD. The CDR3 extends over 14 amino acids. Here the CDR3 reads CAISETGSTYEQYF. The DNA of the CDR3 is TGTGCCATCAGTGAAACCGGGTCGACGTACGAGCAGTACTTC.

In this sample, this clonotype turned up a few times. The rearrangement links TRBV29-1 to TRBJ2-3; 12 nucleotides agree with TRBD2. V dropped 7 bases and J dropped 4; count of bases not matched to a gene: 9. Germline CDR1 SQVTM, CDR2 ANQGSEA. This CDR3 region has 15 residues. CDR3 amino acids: CSALSSSGGADTQYF. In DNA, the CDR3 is TGCAGCGCCTTAAGCTCTAGCGGGGGGGCAGATACGCAGTATTTT.

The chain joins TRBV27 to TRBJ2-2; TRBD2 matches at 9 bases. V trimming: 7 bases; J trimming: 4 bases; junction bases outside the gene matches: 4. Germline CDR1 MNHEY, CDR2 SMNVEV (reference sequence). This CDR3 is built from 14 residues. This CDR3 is CASTRTSVTGELFF. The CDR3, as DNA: TGTGCCAGCACCCGGACTAGCGTCACCGGGGAGCTGTTTTTT.

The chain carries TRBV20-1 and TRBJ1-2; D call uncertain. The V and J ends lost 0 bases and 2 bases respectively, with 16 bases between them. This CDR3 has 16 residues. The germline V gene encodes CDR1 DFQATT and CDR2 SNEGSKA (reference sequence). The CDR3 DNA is TGCAGTGCTAGAGATCGACAAACAGCCAAAAACTATGGCTACACCTTC. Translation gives CSARDRQTAKNYGYTF.

The CDR3 protein is CATRRTGINNEQFF. The CDR3 coding sequence is TGTGCCACCCGCCGGACAGGGATCAACAATGAGCAGTTCTTC. V and J are TRBV15 and TRBJ2-1; 8 nucleotides line up with TRBD1. The V gene's germline CDR1 is LNHNV and CDR2 YYDKDF (reference sequence). Unmatched junction bases numbered 8, after V lost 8 bases and J lost 5 bases. The CDR3 runs to 14 residues. The full variable domain, rest sourced from reference TRBV15 and TRBJ2-1, is DAMVIQNPRYQVTQFGKPVTLSCSQTLNHNVMYWYQQKSSQAPKLLFHYYDKDFNNEADTPDNFQSRRPNTSFCFLDIRSPGLGDTAMYLCATRRTGINNEQFFGPGTRLTVL.